This entry describes one TCR beta chain. With V trimmed by 4 bases and J by 8 bases, 15 bases remained unmatched. The germline V gene has CDR1 SGHTA and CDR2 FQGNSA. This CDR3 is built from 17 residues. Everyone who took part was about 18 to 90 years old, and they came from roughly 25 US areas. Cohort 3 recovered donors had two negative PCRs, clearance, or symptom resolution. Under the authors' procedure: Scientists estimated how many nucleated cells there were by amplifying reference gene primers. The protocol was immunoSEQ multiplex PCR, while the TCRdb copy is restricted to in-frame clones and leaves out a portion. V, J and clone size are taken as reported in that table, and D and trimming were inferred from the DNA itself. Of some 300,000 clones listed, roughly nine tenths are singletons. The sample belongs to a study of blood T cell repertoires in COVID-19.

Sequencing input: PBMCs or T cells enriched from blood (not recorded which). The sequence derives from a woman in her thirties who had recovered from COVID-19. The rearrangement joins TRBV7-2 to TRBJ1-4; 8 bases map to TRBD1. The CDR3 loop reads CASSSRTGLEGNEKLFF. For the CDR3, the DNA is TGTGCCAGCAGCTCGAGGACAGGGCTGGAGGGAAACGAAAAACTGTTTTTT.